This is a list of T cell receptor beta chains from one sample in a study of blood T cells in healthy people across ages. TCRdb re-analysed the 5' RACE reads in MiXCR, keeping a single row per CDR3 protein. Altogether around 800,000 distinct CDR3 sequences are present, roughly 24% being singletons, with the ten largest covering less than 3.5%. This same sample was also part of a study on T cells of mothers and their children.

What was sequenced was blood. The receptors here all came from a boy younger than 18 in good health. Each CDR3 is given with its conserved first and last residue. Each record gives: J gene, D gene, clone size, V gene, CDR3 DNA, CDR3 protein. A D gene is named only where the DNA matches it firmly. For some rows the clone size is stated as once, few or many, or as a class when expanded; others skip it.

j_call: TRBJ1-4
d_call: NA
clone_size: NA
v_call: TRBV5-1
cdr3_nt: TGCGCCAGCAGCTTCTTAGGTGCGACTAATGAAAAACTGTTTTTT
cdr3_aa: CASSFLGATNEKLFF

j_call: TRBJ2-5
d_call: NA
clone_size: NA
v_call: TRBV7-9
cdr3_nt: TGTACCAGCAGCCCCGGACGTGAGGAGGAGACCCAGTACTTC
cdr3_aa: CTSSPGREEETQYF

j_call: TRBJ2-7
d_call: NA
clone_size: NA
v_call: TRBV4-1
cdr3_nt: TGCGCCAGCAGACCAGACGTGACAGGCCTCTCCTACGAGCAGTACTTC
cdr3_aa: CASRPDVTGLSYEQYF

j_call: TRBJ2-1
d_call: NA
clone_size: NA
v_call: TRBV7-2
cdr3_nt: TGTGCCAGCAGCATCTTCACTGAGCAGTTCTTC
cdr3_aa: CASSIFTEQFF

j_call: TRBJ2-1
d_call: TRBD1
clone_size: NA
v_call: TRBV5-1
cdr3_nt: TGCGCCAGCAGCCAGGGACAGGAATGGGGTGAGCAGTTCTTC
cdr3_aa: CASSQGQEWGEQFF

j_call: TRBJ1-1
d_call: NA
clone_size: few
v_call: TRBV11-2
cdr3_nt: TGTGCCAGCAGCTACCGAGGGGCCACGAACACTGAAGCTTTCTTT
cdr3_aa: CASSYRGATNTEAFF

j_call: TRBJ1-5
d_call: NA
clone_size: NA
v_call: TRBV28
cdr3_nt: TGTGCCAGCAGGAGAGGGGAGGATGGCAATCAGCCCCAGCATTTT
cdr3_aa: CASRRGEDGNQPQHF

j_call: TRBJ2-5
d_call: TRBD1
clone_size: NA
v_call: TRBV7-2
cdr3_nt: TGTGCCAGCAGCACACAGGGGGCGTACCAAGAGACCCAGTACTTC
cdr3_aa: CASSTQGAYQETQYF

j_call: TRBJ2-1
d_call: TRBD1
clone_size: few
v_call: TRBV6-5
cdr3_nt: TGTGCCAGCAGTTACCAGGGGGAATACAATGAGCAGTTCTTC
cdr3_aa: CASSYQGEYNEQFF

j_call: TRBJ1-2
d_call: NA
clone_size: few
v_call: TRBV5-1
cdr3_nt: TGCGCCAGCAGCTTAGCAGGGGCTCCTGGCTACACCTTC
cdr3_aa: CASSLAGAPGYTF

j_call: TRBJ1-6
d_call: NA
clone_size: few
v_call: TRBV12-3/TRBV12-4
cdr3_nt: TGTGCCAGCTCCACCGGAGGGCCTCTGGGGTCCCTCCACTTT
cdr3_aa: CASSTGGPLGSLHF

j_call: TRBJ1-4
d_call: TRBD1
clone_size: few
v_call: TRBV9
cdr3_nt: TGTGCCAGCAGCGTAGGACTGACAGGGGGCAATGAAAAACTGTTTTTT
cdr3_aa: CASSVGLTGGNEKLFF

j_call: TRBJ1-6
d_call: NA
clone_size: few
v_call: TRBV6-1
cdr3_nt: TGTGCCAGCAGTGAAATGAGGGCATGGGTTAATTCACCCCTCCACTTT
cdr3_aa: CASSEMRAWVNSPLHF

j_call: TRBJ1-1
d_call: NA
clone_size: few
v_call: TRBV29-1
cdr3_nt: TGCAGCGTGCGACCCAGGACTAACGCTGAAGCTTTCTTT
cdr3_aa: CSVRPRTNAEAFF

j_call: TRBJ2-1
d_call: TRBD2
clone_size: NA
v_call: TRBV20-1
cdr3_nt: TGCAGTGCTAGAGATTTAGTAGCGGGGTGCAATGAGCAGTTCTTC
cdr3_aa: CSARDLVAGCNEQFF

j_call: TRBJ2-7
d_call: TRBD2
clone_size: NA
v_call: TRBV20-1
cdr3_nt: TGCAGTGCTAGAGATCCGTCTAGCGGGGACTACGAGCAGTACTTC
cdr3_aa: CSARDPSSGDYEQYF

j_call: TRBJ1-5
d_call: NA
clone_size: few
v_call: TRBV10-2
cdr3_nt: TGCGCCAGCAGTGAATCAGGGAATCAGCCCCAGCATTTT
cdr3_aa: CASSESGNQPQHF

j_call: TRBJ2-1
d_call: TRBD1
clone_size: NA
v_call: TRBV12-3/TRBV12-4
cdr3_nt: TGTGCCAGCAGTTTGGAAGGGGGCTTAACCAATGAGCAGTTCTTC
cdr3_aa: CASSLEGGLTNEQFF

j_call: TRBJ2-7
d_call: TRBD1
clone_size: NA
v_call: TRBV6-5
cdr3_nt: TGTGCCAGCAGGACAGGGCTCTACGAGCAGTACTTC
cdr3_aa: CASRTGLYEQYF

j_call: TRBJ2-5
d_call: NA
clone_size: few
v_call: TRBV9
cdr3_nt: TGTGCCAGCAGCGTAGTAGCCGACGAGACCCAGTACTTC
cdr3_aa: CASSVVADETQYF

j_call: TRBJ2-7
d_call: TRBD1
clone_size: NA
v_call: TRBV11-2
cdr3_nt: TGTGCCAGCAGCTTACAGGGGGCCTTCTCTTCTTTACCCTACGAGCAGTACTTC
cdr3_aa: CASSLQGAFSSLPYEQYF

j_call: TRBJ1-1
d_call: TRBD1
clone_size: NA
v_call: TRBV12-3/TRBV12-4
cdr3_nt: TGTGCCAGCAGTTTGTGGGCCGACAGGGGCAGCGCTTTCTTT
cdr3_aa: CASSLWADRGSAFF